The 12 T cell receptor beta chains reported below all come from one sample, sequenced in a study of technical replicates of blood from a few donors. Only in-frame clones appear in the TCRdb table, and some are missing; sequencing was by immunoSEQ multiplex PCR. This table holds about 100,000 clones, 95% found once. Sequencing was done on a sample of T cells isolated from PBMCs. These receptors were collected from a human donor in good health.

The genes are TRBV11-3 and TRBJ2-1, with D tentatively TRBD2 (5 bases). This CDR3 has 15 amino acids. CDR1 and CDR2 from the germline V gene are SGHNT and YENEEA. Trimming cost V 4 bases and J 2 bases, with 12 bases left between them. The CDR3 nucleotides are TGTGCCAGCAGCTGGGCCAGAGGGACCTACAATGAGCAGTTCTTC. It specifies CASSWARGTYNEQFF.

CDR3 sequence (DNA): TGCGCCAGCAGCCAACCCCCGGAGGGGCCAGCCTACGAGCAGTACTTC. Its translation is CASSQPPEGPAYEQYF. The chain couples TRBV4-1 to TRBJ2-7; maybe TRBD2 (6 bases). The length of the CDR3 is 16 residues. CDR1 is MGHRA and CDR2 is YSYEKL in the germline V gene. V was pared by 2 bases and J by 2 bases, with 16 bases between.

The chain uses TRBV6-4 and TRBJ2-1; TRBD1 might be the D (5 bases). CDR3 size: 15 residues. V was cut by 4 bases and J by 0 bases, with 10 bases left in between. Germline lookup yields CDR1 MRHNA and CDR2 SNTAGT. The CDR3 protein is CASSVQGYSYNEQFF. CDR3 DNA: TGTGCCAGCAGTGTTCAGGGCTACTCCTACAATGAGCAGTTCTTC.

The rearrangement uses TRBV27 and TRBJ1-5; no firm D call. V was cut by 6 bases and J by 0 bases, with 12 bases left in between. Germline loops: CDR1 MNHEY, CDR2 SMNVEV (reference sequence). The CDR3 has 15 amino acids. CDR3 sequence reads: CASRRMVNSNQPQHF. CDR3 coding DNA: TGTGCCAGCAGGAGGATGGTCAATAGCAATCAGCCCCAGCATTTT.

V usage is TRBV5-1 and J usage is TRBJ2-1; 10 bases line up with TRBD2. There are 15 residues in the CDR3. V lost 0 bases and J lost 7; bases outside the gene matches: 4. The germline V gene encodes CDR1 SGHRS and CDR2 YFSETQ. CDR3 residues: CASSLGAGGLNEQFF. In DNA, the CDR3 is TGCGCCAGCAGCTTGGGAGCGGGAGGGCTAAATGAGCAGTTCTTC. The variable domain in full, with the rest retrieved from reference TRBV5-1 and TRBJ2-1, is KAGVTQTPRYLIKTRGQQVTLSCSPISGHRSVSWYQQTPGQGLQFLFEYFSETQRNKGNFPGRFSGRQFSNSRSEMNVSTLELGDSALYLCASSLGAGGLNEQFFGPGTRLTVL.

The rearrangement uses TRBV19 and TRBJ2-3, with D possibly TRBD2 on 6 matching bases. V was trimmed by 3 bases and J by 2 bases, leaving 18 bases between them. The CDR3 loop spans 17 amino acids. The germline CDR1 and CDR2 sequences are LNHDA and SQIVND (reference sequence). DNA of the CDR3: TGTGCCAGTAGTATTCAACGGAGGGCCACACACACAGATACGCAGTATTTT. Translation: CASSIQRRATHTDTQYF. Combining the CDR3 with reference TRBV19 and TRBJ2-3 gives the whole variable domain DGGITQSPKYLFRKEGQNVTLSCEQNLNHDAMYWYRQDPGQGLRLIYYSQIVNDFQKGDIAEGYSVSREKKESFPLTVTSAQKNPTAFYLCASSIQRRATHTDTQYFGPGTRLTVL.

The genes are TRBV9 and TRBJ2-5; 8 bases map to TRBD2. The V segment lost 3 bases and the J segment 5 bases; nucleotides outside the gene matches: 9. Germline CDR1 and CDR2: SGDLS and YYNGEE. This CDR3 contains 15 residues. CDR3 DNA sequence: TGTGCCAGCAGCGCGTCTGGACTAGCCGGGGAGACCCAGTACTTC. It encodes CASSASGLAGETQYF. The full variable domain, completed using reference TRBV9 and TRBJ2-5, is DSGVTQTPKHLITATGQRVTLRCSPRSGDLSVYWYQQSLDQGLQFLIQYYNGEERAKGNILERFSAQQFPDLHSELNLSSLELGDSALYFCASSASGLAGETQYFGPGTRLLVL.

The rearrangement links TRBV5-4 to TRBJ2-7; 8 nucleotides agree with TRBD1. V shed 0 bases, J shed 5 bases, and the junction held 7 bases outside the gene matches. CDR3 length equals 15 residues. Germline V gene sequence: CDR1 SGHNT, CDR2 YYREEE (reference sequence). CDR3 protein: CASSLAGTGFHEQYF. The CDR3 DNA reads as TGTGCCAGCAGCTTGGCCGGGACAGGTTTCCACGAGCAGTACTTC.

The chain recombines TRBV7-6 with TRBJ2-3; D perhaps matches TRBD2 (5 bases). Germline loops: CDR1 SGHVS, CDR2 FNYEAQ. There are 13 residues in the CDR3. V gave up 4 bases and J gave up 4 bases, with 9 bases separating them. The CDR3 region has the DNA TGTGCCAGCAGCTCGACTAATTCAGATACGCAGTATTTT. The encoded protein is CASSSTNSDTQYF.

This chain joins TRBV5-5 and TRBJ2-5, with 8 bases identical to TRBD2. This CDR3 contains 15 residues. With 1 base clipped from V and 5 bases from J, the junction kept 7 bases outside the gene matches. Per the germline V gene, CDR1 is SGHKS and CDR2 is YYEKEE (reference sequence). The CDR3 region is CASSLLTSVAETQYF. Written as DNA, the CDR3 is TGTGCCAGCAGCTTGCTGACTAGCGTGGCTGAGACCCAGTACTTC.

This rearrangement joins TRBV29-1 to TRBJ1-2; 8 nucleotides align to TRBD1. There are 14 residues in the CDR3. Germline assignment: CDR1 SQVTM and CDR2 ANQGSEA. J was trimmed by 4 bases and V by 4 bases; bases with no gene match: 8. Written as DNA, the CDR3 is TGCAGCGTTGGTGTGGGACAGGCCCTCTATGGCTACACCTTC. Encoded protein: CSVGVGQALYGYTF.

This clone appeared a single time. The chain recombines TRBV5-1 with TRBJ1-3, with D maybe TRBD1 (5 bases). Trimming left V 3 bases short and J 2 bases short, with 12 bases between. The CDR3 extends over 15 amino acids. Germline CDR1 SGHRS, CDR2 YFSETQ. The CDR3 sequence is CASSSGGVPGNTIYF. CDR3 coding DNA: TGCGCCAGCAGCTCCGGGGGGGTTCCTGGAAACACCATATATTTT.